Following are 9 T cell receptor beta chains from one sample sequenced in a study of T cells in Graves' hyperthyroidism and ophthalmopathy. RNA transcripts yielded amplified TCR beta CDR3 regions. The study used the HTBI primer set for a first-round RT-PCR of the TCR CDR3. TCRdb analysed the multiplex PCR reads with MiXCR anew, one entry per CDR3 protein. The table lists hundreds of thousands of distinct CDR3 sequences, about 24% of them singletons. The specimen sequenced was blood. Source of these receptors: a woman between 40 and 55 years old with Graves' ophthalmopathy.

This clonotype was detected a few times. The chain carries TRBV7-2 and TRBJ1-1, with a tentative D call TRBD1 (6 bases). Germline CDR1 and CDR2: SGHTA and FQGNSA. CDR3 size: 14 residues. V lost 5 bases, J lost 4 bases, and 14 bases lay in between. The CDR3 spells CASSPEQGGTEAFF. The CDR3 nucleotides are TGTGCCAGCAGCCCCGAACAGGGCGGCACTGAAGCTTTCTTT. Full variable domain (remainder filled in from reference TRBV7-2 and TRBJ1-1): GAGVSQSPSNKVTEKGKDVELRCDPISGHTALYWYRQSLGQGLEFLIYFQGNSAPDKSGLPSDRFSAERTGGSVSTLTIQRTQQEDSAVYLCASSPEQGGTEAFFGQGTRLTVV.

CDR3 DNA: TGTGCCAGCAGCCACACTAGCGGGATTAAGACCCAGTACTTC. Residues: CASSHTSGIKTQYF. The rearrangement uses TRBV28 and TRBJ2-5, with 10 bases aligning to TRBD2. Germline V gene lookup returns CDR1 MDHEN and CDR2 SYDVKM. The CDR3 has 14 residues. V was pared by 6 bases and J by 6 bases, with 7 bases of the junction left unmatched. The whole variable domain, remainder taken from reference TRBV28 and TRBJ2-5, is DVKVTQSSRYLVKRTGEKVFLECVQDMDHENMFWYRQDPGLGLRLIYFSYDVKMKEKGDIPEGYSVSREKKERFSLILESASTNQTSMYLCASSHTSGIKTQYFGPGTRLLVL.

This clonotype was seen ten or more times. The V and J genes are TRBV12-3 or TRBV12-4 and TRBJ2-3; 11 nucleotides match TRBD1. The CDR3 spans 16 residues. The ends lost 6 bases at V and 2 bases at J; junction bases unmatched: 7. DNA of the CDR3: TGTGCCAGCAGGGTGGACAGGGGGCGCCTCACAGATACGCAGTATTTT. It translates to CASRVDRGRLTDTQYF.

This clonotype was seen a handful of times. The rearrangement links TRBV28 to TRBJ1-3; D unresolved. The CDR3 has 14 residues. The germline CDR1 and CDR2 sequences are MDHEN and SYDVKM. V lost 2 bases, J lost 0 bases, and 5 bases lay in between. The CDR3 DNA follows: TGTGCCAGCAGTTTACCGAACTCTGGAAACACCATATATTTT. Encoded protein: CASSLPNSGNTIYF.

The rearrangement uses TRBV20-1 and TRBJ1-1, with D maybe TRBD1 (5 bases). The CDR3 sequence is 14 residues long. The V gene lost 4 bases and the J gene lost 1 base, with 13 bases spanning the gap. The germline CDR1 and CDR2 sequences are DFQATT and SNEGSKA (reference sequence). The CDR3, as DNA: TGCAGTGCTACCTCGACAGCCTGGAACACTGAAGCTTTCTTT. Translating it yields CSATSTAWNTEAFF.

The rearrangement links TRBV28 to TRBJ2-5, with 9 bases matching TRBD1. Germline V lookup: CDR1 MDHEN, CDR2 SYDVKM. The CDR3 is made up of 15 amino acids. The J segment lost 5 bases and the V segment lost 6 bases, leaving 10 bases of the junction unmatched. The CDR3 DNA sequence: TGTGCCAGCAGGGAGCACTCGGGGACAGGGGAGACCCAGTACTTC. It codes for CASREHSGTGETQYF.

This clonotype has just a few counts. The chain has TRBV20-1 and TRBJ2-7; 11 bases agree with TRBD2. Germline CDR1 DFQATT, CDR2 SNEGSKA (reference sequence). The trim removed 3 bases at V and 2 bases at J, leaving 6 bases unmatched. The CDR3 is 15 amino acids. As DNA, the CDR3 is TGCAGTGCTAGTTGGCTAGCGGGAGGAACCTACGAGCAGTACTTC. This sequence encodes CSASWLAGGTYEQYF.

This clonotype was seen ten or more times. V usage is TRBV28 and J usage is TRBJ2-3; no reliable D call. Between the trimmed V and J ends, which lost 6 bases and 0 bases, there was a span of 13 bases. Germline-derived CDR1 and CDR2 are MDHEN and SYDVKM. The CDR3 runs 15 residues. The CDR3 reads CASSRSLGSTDTQYF. Here the CDR3 DNA reads TGTGCCAGCAGCCGCAGTCTTGGGAGCACAGATACGCAGTATTTT. Complete variable domain (other parts from reference TRBV28 and TRBJ2-3): DVKVTQSSRYLVKRTGEKVFLECVQDMDHENMFWYRQDPGLGLRLIYFSYDVKMKEKGDIPEGYSVSREKKERFSLILESASTNQTSMYLCASSRSLGSTDTQYFGPGTRLTVL.

This clonotype has ten or more counts. V usage is TRBV2 and J usage is TRBJ2-7, with no clear D. The V end was cut by 4 bases, the J end by 4 bases, with 5 bases between. The CDR3 is 11 residues long. In germline, CDR1 is SNHLY, CDR2 FYNNEI. In DNA, the CDR3 is TGTGCCAGCAGTGGGGGATACGAGCAGTACTTC. Translated, it gives CASSGGYEQYF. Full variable domain (outside the CDR3, taken from reference TRBV2 and TRBJ2-7): EPEVTQTPSHQVTQMGQEVILRCVPISNHLYFYWYRQILGQKVEFLVSFYNNEISEKSEIFDDQFSVERPDGSNFTLKIRSTKLEDSAMYFCASSGGYEQYFGPGTRLTVT.